These 14 T cell receptor beta chains were all obtained from the same sample, sequenced in a study of cytomegalovirus exposure and HLA in healthy donors (dated by TCRdb to about 2017). Library generation was performed with the immunoSEQ multiplex PCR assay. For the multiplex PCR, a mixture combining 60 forward primers for TCR Vbeta segments and 13 reverse primers for TCR Jbeta segments was used. TCRdb took this table from immuneACCESS and kept in-frame rearrangements with V and J called. Such tables lack part of the clones; where checked against another copy, unresolved V genes explain under half of the gap, and the rest is unexplained. Recorded for this sample are about 150,000 clones; over 75% of them occurred a single time. Approximately 1.2% of the sample is in the top ten clones. Source material: PBMCs. The receptors shown here come from a man between 45 and 60 years old in good health and CMV-seropositive.

V gene TRBV11-2 combines with J gene TRBJ1-6; no firm D call. V lost 2 bases to trimming and J lost 10 bases, with 15 bases between them. This CDR3 spans 15 amino acids. CDR1 and CDR2 (germline): SGHAT, FQNNGV. The chain's CDR3 is CASSLNPDPRSPLHF. The CDR3 coding sequence is TGTGCCAGCAGCTTAAACCCCGACCCGAGGTCACCCCTCCACTTT. The whole variable domain, filled in from reference TRBV11-2 and TRBJ1-6, reads EAGVAQSPRYKIIEKRQSVAFWCNPISGHATLYWYQQILGQGPKLLIQFQNNGVVDDSQLPKDRFSAERLKGVDSTLKIQPAKLEDSAVYLCASSLNPDPRSPLHFGNGTRLTVT.

The V and J genes are TRBV7-9 and TRBJ2-1; weak D call: TRBD1 (5 bases). This CDR3 has 14 residues. Germline CDR1 and CDR2: SEHNR and FQNEAQ (reference sequence). The germline V and J ends were trimmed by 2 bases and 9 bases, with 14 bases remaining between them. The CDR3 nucleotides are TGTGCCAGCAGCTTATCGGCAGGGAACGGTGAGCAGTTCTTC. Translation: CASSLSAGNGEQFF.

The chain has TRBV2 and TRBJ1-1; possibly TRBD1 for D (5 bases). CDR1 and CDR2 (germline): SNHLY, FYNNEI. CDR3 size: 14 residues. The germline V and J ends were trimmed by 7 bases and 0 bases, with 12 bases remaining between them. The CDR3 DNA is TGTGCCAGCACAAAGGGACTCCTGAACACTGAAGCTTTCTTT. Amino acids: CASTKGLLNTEAFF.

This chain connects TRBV10-3 to TRBJ2-3, with a tentative D call TRBD2 (5 bases). The V end was cut by 0 bases, the J end by 3 bases, with 7 bases between. The CDR3 is 14 amino acids. Germline CDR1 is ENHRY and CDR2 is SYGVKD. CDR3 coding DNA: TGTGCCATCAGTGAGTCGACGGGGACAGATACGCAGTATTTT. The encoded protein is CAISESTGTDTQYF.

V usage is TRBV7-9 and J usage is TRBJ2-3, with 7 bases aligning to TRBD2. The CDR3 consists of 19 residues. In germline, CDR1 is SEHNR, CDR2 FQNEAQ (reference sequence). With V trimmed by 2 bases and J by 0 bases, 14 bases remained unmatched. CDR3 sequence (DNA): TGTGCCAGCAGCTTATCGGTCCGGGAAAGCGGGGAGAGCACAGATACGCAGTATTTT. Its translation is CASSLSVRESGESTDTQYF.

The chain combines TRBV28 with TRBJ2-7; D may be TRBD1 (5 bases). CDR3 length: 14 amino acids. Trimming stripped 2 bases from V and 7 bases from J, with 15 bases between. Germline V lookup: CDR1 MDHEN, CDR2 SYDVKM. The CDR3 nucleotides read TGTGCCAGCAGTTTACAAGCAGGGCTCCTGGAGCAGTACTTC. Its translation: CASSLQAGLLEQYF.

This chain joins TRBV19 and TRBJ1-6, with D hard to call. Trimming pared 6 bases from V and 4 bases from J, leaving 16 bases between. Germline assignment: CDR1 LNHDA and CDR2 SQIVND (reference sequence). The CDR3 has 16 residues. The CDR3 sequence is CASRVGVGEYNSPLHF. In nucleotides, the CDR3 is TGTGCCAGTAGGGTCGGGGTCGGCGAGTATAATTCACCCCTCCACTTT.

For the CDR3, the DNA is TGTGCCAGCAGCGTACAGGGAACCTCTGGAAACACCATATATTTT. Translating gives CASSVQGTSGNTIYF. The rearrangement joins TRBV7-2 to TRBJ1-3, with TRBD1 as a possible D gene (6 bases). The CDR3 runs to 15 residues. The ends were cut back, 5 bases at V and 0 bases at J, with 11 bases in the middle. CDR1 SGHTA and CDR2 FQGNSA come from the germline V gene.

The V gene is TRBV19, the J gene TRBJ2-5, with 8 bases matching TRBD2. The CDR3 consists of 16 residues. Trimming took 5 bases from V and 2 from J; bases not matched to a gene: 10. Looked up from germline, CDR1 is LNHDA and CDR2 is SQIVND (reference sequence). The CDR3 DNA reads TGTGCCAGTAGTTGGAGCGGGAGCCCCCGTCAAGAGACCCAGTACTTC. Protein product: CASSWSGSPRQETQYF.

The J gene is TRBJ2-5, the V gene TRBV6-6; D is possibly TRBD1 (6 bases). This CDR3 is built from 14 residues. Deletions cut 6 bases from V and 1 base from J, with 12 bases between. Germline CDR1 MNHNY, CDR2 SVGAGI (reference sequence). This chain's CDR3 is CASSTGQPQETQYF. The DNA for the CDR3 is TGTGCCAGCAGCACCGGACAGCCCCAAGAGACCCAGTACTTC.

CDR3 DNA sequence: TGTGCCAGCAGATCCGGTCTAGCGGGGGCCGGAGATACGCAGTATTTT. Protein sequence: CASRSGLAGAGDTQYF. The V call is TRBV4-2, the J call TRBJ2-3; 10 bases are a match to TRBD2. V lost 6 bases and J lost 5; bases outside the gene matches: 11. The CDR3 sequence is 16 residues long. Germline loops: CDR1 LGHNA, CDR2 YNFKEQ.

A few counts support this clone. The CDR3 nucleotides are TGCGCCAGCAGCCCCGAGTGGGAGGGCTTGGAGCTGTTTTTT. Protein: CASSPEWEGLELFF. This rearrangement joins TRBV5-1 to TRBJ2-2, with 7 bases that match TRBD2. Per the germline V gene, CDR1 is SGHRS and CDR2 is YFSETQ. Trimming at V came to 4 bases and at J to 10 bases, leaving 10 bases not matched to a gene. This CDR3 region has 14 residues.

This CDR3 reads CASSYSSLTDTQYF. The CDR3 DNA sequence: TGTGCCAGCAGTTACTCTTCCCTCACAGATACGCAGTATTTT. The rearrangement links TRBV6-6 to TRBJ2-3; no reliable D call. Trimming left V 0 bases short and J 2 bases short, with 6 bases between. Per germline, CDR1 MNHNY and CDR2 SVGAGI (reference sequence). CDR3 size: 14 residues.

V gene TRBV7-2 combines with J gene TRBJ2-7; 10 bases align to TRBD1. CDR1 is SGHTA, CDR2 FQGNSA, per germline. The J segment lost 4 bases and the V segment lost 5 bases, leaving 5 bases of the junction unmatched. The CDR3 contains 14 residues. The CDR3 nucleotides are TGTGCCAGCAGCGATCGGACAGGGGGGTACGAGCAGTACTTC. It specifies CASSDRTGGYEQYF.